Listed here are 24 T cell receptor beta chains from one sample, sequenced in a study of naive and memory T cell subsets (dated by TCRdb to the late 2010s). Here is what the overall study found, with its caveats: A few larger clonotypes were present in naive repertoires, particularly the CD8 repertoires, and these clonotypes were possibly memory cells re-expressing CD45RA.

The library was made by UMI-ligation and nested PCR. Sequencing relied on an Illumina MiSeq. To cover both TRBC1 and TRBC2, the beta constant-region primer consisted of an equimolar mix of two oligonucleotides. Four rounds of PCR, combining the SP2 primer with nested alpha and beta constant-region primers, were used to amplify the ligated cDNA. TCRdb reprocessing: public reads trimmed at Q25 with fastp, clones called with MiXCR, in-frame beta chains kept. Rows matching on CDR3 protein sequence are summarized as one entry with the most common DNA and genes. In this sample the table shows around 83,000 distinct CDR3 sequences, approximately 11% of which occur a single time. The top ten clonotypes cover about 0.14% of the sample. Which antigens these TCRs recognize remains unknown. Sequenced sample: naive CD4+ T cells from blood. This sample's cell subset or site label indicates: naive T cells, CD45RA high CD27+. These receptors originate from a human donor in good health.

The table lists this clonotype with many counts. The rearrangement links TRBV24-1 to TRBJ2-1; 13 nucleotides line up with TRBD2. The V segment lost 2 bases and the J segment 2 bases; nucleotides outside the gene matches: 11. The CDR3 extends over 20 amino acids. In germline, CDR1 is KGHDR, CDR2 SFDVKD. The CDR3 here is CATSDSRGLAGARAYNEQFF. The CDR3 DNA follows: TGTGCCACCAGTGATTCCCGTGGACTAGCGGGAGCTAGGGCCTACAATGAGCAGTTCTTC.

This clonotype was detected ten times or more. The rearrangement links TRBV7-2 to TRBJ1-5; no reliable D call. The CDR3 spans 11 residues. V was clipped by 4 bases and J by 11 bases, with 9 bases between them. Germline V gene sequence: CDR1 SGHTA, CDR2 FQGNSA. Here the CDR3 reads CASSSNRSQHF. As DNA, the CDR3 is TGTGCCAGCAGCTCGAACCGGTCCCAGCATTTT.

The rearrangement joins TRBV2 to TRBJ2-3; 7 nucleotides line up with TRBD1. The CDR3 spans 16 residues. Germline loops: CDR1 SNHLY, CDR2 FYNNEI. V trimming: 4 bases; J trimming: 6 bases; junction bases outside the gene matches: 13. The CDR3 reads CASSGILGQRSDTQYF. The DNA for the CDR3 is TGTGCCAGCAGTGGAATCTTGGGACAGCGGTCGGATACGCAGTATTTT.

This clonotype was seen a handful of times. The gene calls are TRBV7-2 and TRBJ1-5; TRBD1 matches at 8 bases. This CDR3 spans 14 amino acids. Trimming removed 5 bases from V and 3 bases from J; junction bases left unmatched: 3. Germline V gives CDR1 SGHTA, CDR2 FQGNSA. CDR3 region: CASSADRVNQPQHF. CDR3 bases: TGTGCCAGCAGCGCGGACAGGGTCAATCAGCCCCAGCATTTT.

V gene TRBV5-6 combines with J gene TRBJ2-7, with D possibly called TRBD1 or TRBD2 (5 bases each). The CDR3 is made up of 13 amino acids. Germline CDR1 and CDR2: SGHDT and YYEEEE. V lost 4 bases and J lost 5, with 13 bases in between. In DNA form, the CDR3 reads TGTGCCAGCAGCCCTAGACGGGGCCACGAGCAGTACTTC. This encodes CASSPRRGHEQYF.

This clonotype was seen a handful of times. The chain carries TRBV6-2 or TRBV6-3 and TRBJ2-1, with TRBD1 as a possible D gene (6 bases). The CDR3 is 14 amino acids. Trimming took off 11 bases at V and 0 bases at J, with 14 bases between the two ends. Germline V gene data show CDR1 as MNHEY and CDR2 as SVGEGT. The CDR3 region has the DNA TGTGCCGGTAGTGGGGGCAGCTCCTACAATGAGCAGTTCTTC. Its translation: CAGSGGSSYNEQFF.

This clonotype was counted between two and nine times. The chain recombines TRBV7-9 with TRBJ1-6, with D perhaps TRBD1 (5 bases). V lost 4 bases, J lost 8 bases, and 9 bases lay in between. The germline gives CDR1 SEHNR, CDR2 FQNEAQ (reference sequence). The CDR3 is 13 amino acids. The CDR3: CASSSGWDSPLHF. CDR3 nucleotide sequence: TGTGCCAGCAGCTCAGGGTGGGATTCACCCCTCCACTTT.

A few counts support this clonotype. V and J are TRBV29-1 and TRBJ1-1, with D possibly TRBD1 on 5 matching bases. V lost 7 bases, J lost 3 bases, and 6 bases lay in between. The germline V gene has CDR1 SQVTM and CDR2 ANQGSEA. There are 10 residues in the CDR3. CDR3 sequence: CSGGDTEAFF. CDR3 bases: TGCAGCGGGGGGGACACTGAAGCTTTCTTT.

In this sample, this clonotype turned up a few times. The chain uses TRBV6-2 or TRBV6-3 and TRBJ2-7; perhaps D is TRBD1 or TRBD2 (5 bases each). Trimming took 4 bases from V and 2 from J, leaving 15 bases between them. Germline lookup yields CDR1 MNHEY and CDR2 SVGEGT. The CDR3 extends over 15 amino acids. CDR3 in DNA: TGTGCCAGCAGTTCCCGGGCCCCGGGGCCCTACGAGCAGTACTTC. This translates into CASSSRAPGPYEQYF.

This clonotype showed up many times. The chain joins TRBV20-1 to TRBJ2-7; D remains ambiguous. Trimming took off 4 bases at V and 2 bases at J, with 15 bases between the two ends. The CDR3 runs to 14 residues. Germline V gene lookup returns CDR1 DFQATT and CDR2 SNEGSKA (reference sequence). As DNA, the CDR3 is TGCAGTGCTACCTCGGCAGACCTACCCTACGAGCAGTACTTC. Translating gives CSATSADLPYEQYF.

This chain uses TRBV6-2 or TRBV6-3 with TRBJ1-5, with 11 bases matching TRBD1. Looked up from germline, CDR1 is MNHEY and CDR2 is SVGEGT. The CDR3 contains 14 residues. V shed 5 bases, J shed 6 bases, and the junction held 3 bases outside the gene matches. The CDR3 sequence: CASSGQGARQPQHF. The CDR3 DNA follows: TGTGCCAGCAGTGGACAGGGGGCGCGTCAGCCCCAGCATTTT.

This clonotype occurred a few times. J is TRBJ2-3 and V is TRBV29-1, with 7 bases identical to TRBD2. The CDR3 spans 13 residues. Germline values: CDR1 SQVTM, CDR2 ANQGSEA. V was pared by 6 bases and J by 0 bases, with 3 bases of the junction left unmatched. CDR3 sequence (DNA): TGCAGCGTCGAGCGGGGTAGCACAGATACGCAGTATTTT. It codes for CSVERGSTDTQYF.

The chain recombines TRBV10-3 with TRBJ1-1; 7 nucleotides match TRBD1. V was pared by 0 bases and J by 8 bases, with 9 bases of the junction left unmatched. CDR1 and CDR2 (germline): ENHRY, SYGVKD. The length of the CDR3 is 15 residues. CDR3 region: CAISESWAGQREAFF. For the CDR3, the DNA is TGTGCCATCAGTGAGTCGTGGGCGGGACAGAGGGAAGCTTTCTTT.

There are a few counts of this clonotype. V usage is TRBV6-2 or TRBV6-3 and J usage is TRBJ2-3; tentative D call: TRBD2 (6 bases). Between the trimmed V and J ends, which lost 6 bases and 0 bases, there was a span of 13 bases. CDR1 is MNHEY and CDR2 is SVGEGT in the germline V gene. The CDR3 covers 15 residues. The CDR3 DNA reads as TGTGCCAGCAGAGGTAGCGGAACTAGCACAGATACGCAGTATTTT. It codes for CASRGSGTSTDTQYF.

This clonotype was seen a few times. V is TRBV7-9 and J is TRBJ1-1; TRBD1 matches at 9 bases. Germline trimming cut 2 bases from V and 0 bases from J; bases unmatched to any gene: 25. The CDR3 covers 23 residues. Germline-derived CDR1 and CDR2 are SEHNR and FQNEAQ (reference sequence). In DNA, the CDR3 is TGTGCCAGCAGCTTACGACGGGTCCGGGACAGGGAATCCCCGGGAAGGATGAACACTGAAGCTTTCTTT. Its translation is CASSLRRVRDRESPGRMNTEAFF.

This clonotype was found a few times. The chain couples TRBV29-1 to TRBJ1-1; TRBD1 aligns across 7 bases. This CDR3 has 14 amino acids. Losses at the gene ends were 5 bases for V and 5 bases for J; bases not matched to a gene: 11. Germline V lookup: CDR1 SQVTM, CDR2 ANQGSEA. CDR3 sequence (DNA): TGCAGCGTTCCTGGAGGAGGGGGCGGTACTGAAGCTTTCTTT. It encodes CSVPGGGGGTEAFF.

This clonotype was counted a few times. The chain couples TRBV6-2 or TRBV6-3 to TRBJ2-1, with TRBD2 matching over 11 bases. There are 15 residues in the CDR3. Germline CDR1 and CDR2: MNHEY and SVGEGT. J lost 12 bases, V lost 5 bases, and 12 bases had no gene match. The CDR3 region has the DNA TGTGCCAGCAGTCTACTAGCGGGAGTCATCGGTCGGCAGTTCTTC. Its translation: CASSLLAGVIGRQFF.

CDR3 amino acids: CASSLGAQTEAFF. The CDR3 DNA is TGTGCCAGCAGTTTGGGTGCCCAGACTGAAGCTTTCTTT. This chain uses TRBV12-3 or TRBV12-4 with TRBJ1-1, with D unresolved. This CDR3 region has 13 residues. V was clipped by 3 bases and J by 5 bases, with 10 bases between them.

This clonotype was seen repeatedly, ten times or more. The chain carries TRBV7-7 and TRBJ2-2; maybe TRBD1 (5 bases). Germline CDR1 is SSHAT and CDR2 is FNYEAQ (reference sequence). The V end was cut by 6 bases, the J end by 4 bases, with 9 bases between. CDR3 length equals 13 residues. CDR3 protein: CASRDTGTGELFF. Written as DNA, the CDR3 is TGTGCCAGCAGGGACACCGGCACCGGGGAGCTGTTTTTT.

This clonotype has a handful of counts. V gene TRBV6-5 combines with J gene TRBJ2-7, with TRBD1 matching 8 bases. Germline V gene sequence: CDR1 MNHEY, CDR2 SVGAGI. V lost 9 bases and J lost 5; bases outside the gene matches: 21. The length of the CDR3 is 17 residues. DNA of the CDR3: TGTGCCAGTCAGCCTCTCCCCGGGACAGGTCGGATAGACGAGCAGTACTTC. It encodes CASQPLPGTGRIDEQYF.

The CDR3 loop reads CASSPRPGPGHTQYF. The CDR3 nucleotides read TGTGCCAGCAGCCCCCGACCGGGCCCTGGCCATACGCAGTATTTT. V usage is TRBV6-2 or TRBV6-3 and J usage is TRBJ2-3; D is uncertain. Trimming stripped 6 bases from V and 7 bases from J, with 20 bases between. CDR1 is MNHEY and CDR2 is SVGEGT in the germline V gene. The CDR3 spans 15 residues.

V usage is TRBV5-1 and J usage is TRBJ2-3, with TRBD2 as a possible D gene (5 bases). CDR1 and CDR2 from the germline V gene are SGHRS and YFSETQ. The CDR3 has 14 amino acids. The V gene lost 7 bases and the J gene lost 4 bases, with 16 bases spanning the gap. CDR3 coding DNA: TGCGCCAGCCGGGAACTAGTTGCTGCAGATACGCAGTATTTT. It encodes CASRELVAADTQYF.

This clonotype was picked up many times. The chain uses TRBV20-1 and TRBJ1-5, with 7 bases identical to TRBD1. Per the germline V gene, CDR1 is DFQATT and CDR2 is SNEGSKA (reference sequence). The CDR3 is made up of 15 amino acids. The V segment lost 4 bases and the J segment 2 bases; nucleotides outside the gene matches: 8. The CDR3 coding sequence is TGCAGTGCTATTACAGGGGATTGGGGCAATCAGCCCCAGCATTTT. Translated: CSAITGDWGNQPQHF.

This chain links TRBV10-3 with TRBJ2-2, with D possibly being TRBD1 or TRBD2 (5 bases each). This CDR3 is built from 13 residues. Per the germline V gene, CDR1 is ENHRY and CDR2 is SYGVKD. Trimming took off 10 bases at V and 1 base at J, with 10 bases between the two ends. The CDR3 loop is CATGTVNTGELFF. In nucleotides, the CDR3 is TGTGCCACCGGGACGGTGAACACCGGGGAGCTGTTTTTT.